This T cell receptor beta chain emerged from a study of control samples from healthy donors and cancer patients. The CDR3 spans 17 residues. The germline V and J ends were trimmed by 0 bases and 0 bases, with 11 bases remaining between them. CDR1 SGHAT and CDR2 FQNNGV come from the germline V gene. Assay used: immunoSEQ multiplex PCR; TCRdb lists only in-frame clones, some missing. The sample contains about 51,000 clones, about nine tenths of which appear only once. This sequence originates from a man in his fifties with head and neck cancer. Sequenced input: PBMCs. This chain joins TRBV11-2 and TRBJ2-2; D possibly uses TRBD1 or TRBD2 (5 bases each). CDR3 in amino acids: CASSLDLQGANTGELFF. In nucleotides, the CDR3 is TGTGCCAGCAGCTTAGATCTCCAGGGAGCGAACACCGGGGAGCTGTTTTTT.